These 19 T cell receptor beta chains came from one sample sequenced in a study of identical twins. TCRdb used MiXCR to reprocess the 5' RACE reads, holding one entry per CDR3 protein. The data contain a few hundred thousand distinct CDR3 sequences, approximately 24% of them singletons. These data were likewise used in another study, on T cells expressing NK-cell markers.

Sequencing was performed on CD4+ T cells sorted from blood. These receptor sequences come from a woman younger than 35 in good health.

This clonotype was seen repeatedly, ten times or more. The gene calls are TRBV20-1 and TRBJ1-6; D is possibly TRBD1 (5 bases). This CDR3 has 13 amino acids. Germline V gene data show CDR1 as DFQATT and CDR2 as SNEGSKA (reference sequence). Trimming removed 0 bases from V and 6 bases from J, with 6 bases in between. CDR3 in amino acids: CSAREGPNSPLHF. The DNA of the CDR3 is TGCAGTGCTAGAGAGGGGCCTAATTCACCCCTCCACTTT.

The chain uses TRBV20-1 and TRBJ1-1; the D is unclear. This CDR3 is 14 amino acids long. V gave up 5 bases and J gave up 0 bases, with 13 bases separating them. The V gene's germline CDR1 is DFQATT and CDR2 SNEGSKA (reference sequence). The CDR3 protein is CSAPHTALNTEAFF. The DNA for the CDR3 is TGCAGTGCTCCACACACGGCACTGAACACTGAAGCTTTCTTT.

This clonotype was detected only a few times. The chain employs TRBV3-1 and TRBJ1-2; no clear D. CDR1 LGHDT and CDR2 YNNKEL come from the germline V gene (reference sequence). The CDR3 runs 14 residues. V was trimmed by 0 bases and J by 8 bases, leaving 13 bases between them. The CDR3 sequence is CASSQDGYVRGYTF. CDR3 DNA: TGTGCCAGCAGCCAAGACGGTTACGTGCGGGGCTACACCTTC.

The genes are TRBV10-1 and TRBJ2-1, with TRBD2 identical over 10 bases. V was pared by 3 bases and J by 9 bases, with 8 bases of the junction left unmatched. CDR1 is WNHNN, CDR2 SYGVQD, per germline (reference sequence). The CDR3 is made up of 15 amino acids. CDR3 in DNA: TGCGCCAGCAGTGAAGGGCTAGCGGGAGTGGGTGAGCAGTTCTTC. It yields the protein CASSEGLAGVGEQFF.

The chain joins TRBV12-3 or TRBV12-4 to TRBJ1-4; D is ambiguous. V was trimmed by 3 bases and J by 8 bases, leaving 4 bases between them. CDR3 length equals 11 residues. CDR3 loop: CASSLWEKLFF. The CDR3, as DNA: TGTGCCAGCAGTTTGTGGGAAAAACTGTTTTTT.

J is TRBJ2-7 and V is TRBV3-1; perhaps TRBD2 as D (5 bases). Trimming cost V 1 base and J 0 bases, with 10 bases left between them. CDR1 and CDR2 (germline): LGHDT, YNNKEL (reference sequence). The CDR3 loop spans 15 amino acids. The CDR3 region is CASSQAGSSSYEQYF. In DNA form, the CDR3 reads TGTGCCAGCAGCCAAGCGGGAAGCAGCTCCTACGAGCAGTACTTC.

This clonotype was detected a few times. The chain carries TRBV2 and TRBJ1-1; D is possibly TRBD1 (5 bases). The germline V gene encodes CDR1 SNHLY and CDR2 FYNNEI. The CDR3 contains 12 residues. V was trimmed by 4 bases and J by 5 bases, leaving 8 bases between them. The CDR3: CASSGEGTEAFF. CDR3 sequence (DNA): TGTGCCAGCAGTGGTGAGGGGACTGAAGCTTTCTTT. Together with reference TRBV2 and TRBJ1-1, the CDR3 gives the full variable domain: EPEVTQTPSHQVTQMGQEVILRCVPISNHLYFYWYRQILGQKVEFLVSFYNNEISEKSEIFDDQFSVERPDGSNFTLKIRSTKLEDSAMYFCASSGEGTEAFFGQGTRLTVV.

This clonotype was picked up a small number of times. The V call is TRBV2, the J call TRBJ1-6, with unresolved D. Looked up from germline, CDR1 is SNHLY and CDR2 is FYNNEI. With 7 bases removed from V and 10 bases from J, the gap between germline ends came to 14 bases. CDR3 length equals 13 residues. The DNA for the CDR3 is TGTGCCAGCATAGGGCAGCAAAGGTCACCCCTCCACTTT. Translating gives CASIGQQRSPLHF.

This clonotype showed up just a few times. The chain recombines TRBV7-2 with TRBJ2-1; D unclear. V was cut by 5 bases and J by 7 bases, with 18 bases left in between. Per the germline V gene, CDR1 is SGHTA and CDR2 is FQGNSA. This CDR3 has 15 residues. The CDR3 loop reads CASSPNYLPDNEQFF. CDR3 in DNA: TGTGCCAGCAGCCCCAACTACCTACCGGATAATGAGCAGTTCTTC.

The chain recombines TRBV7-2 with TRBJ2-3; tentatively, D is TRBD1 (6 bases). The V and J ends lost 2 bases and 1 base respectively, with 13 bases between them. This CDR3 has 16 residues. Germline CDR1 is SGHTA and CDR2 is FQGNSA. The CDR3: CASSLRRQVGTDTQYF. CDR3 DNA sequence: TGTGCCAGCAGCTTAAGAAGACAGGTGGGCACAGATACGCAGTATTTT.

In this sample, this clonotype turned up a few times. This chain connects TRBV15 to TRBJ2-3; 11 nucleotides match TRBD2. V shed 1 base and J 8 bases; nucleotides not matched to a gene: 8. From germline, CDR1 is LNHNV and CDR2 YYDKDF (reference sequence). The CDR3 spans 16 residues. The CDR3 reads CATSRGLAGLLVTQYF. The CDR3 nucleotides are TGTGCCACCAGCAGAGGACTAGCGGGGCTATTGGTTACGCAGTATTTT.

The V and J genes are TRBV7-9 and TRBJ2-2; the D call may be TRBD1 or TRBD2 (5 bases each). V was trimmed by 0 bases and J by 2 bases, leaving 13 bases between them. The CDR3 is made up of 17 amino acids. Germline V gene data show CDR1 as SEHNR and CDR2 as FQNEAQ (reference sequence). The CDR3 protein is CASSLAGTALNTGELFF. In nucleotides, the CDR3 is TGTGCCAGCAGCTTAGCCGGGACGGCCCTTAACACCGGGGAGCTGTTTTTT.

The genes are TRBV20-1 and TRBJ2-7; perhaps TRBD2 as D (5 bases). V was trimmed by 0 bases and J by 9 bases, leaving 15 bases between them. Per the germline V gene, CDR1 is DFQATT and CDR2 is SNEGSKA (reference sequence). CDR3 size: 13 residues. CDR3 nucleotide sequence: TGCAGTGCTAGAGATAGGAGGATCCCCGTGCAGTACTTC. Residues: CSARDRRIPVQYF.

The genes are TRBV5-1 and TRBJ2-1; TRBD1 is a possible D gene (5 bases). CDR3 size: 14 residues. Germline CDR1 is SGHRS and CDR2 is YFSETQ. V gave up 4 bases and J gave up 5 bases, with 13 bases separating them. The CDR3: CASSPRTLNNEQFF. The CDR3 DNA reads TGCGCCAGCAGCCCCCGGACACTGAACAATGAGCAGTTCTTC.

In regard to this clonotype: Its ends do not fully match the called genes, so a read error is possible. The chain has TRBV20-1 and TRBJ2-3, with 10 positions matching TRBD2. Per the germline V gene, CDR1 is DFQATT and CDR2 is SNEGSKA (reference sequence). This CDR3 spans 16 amino acids. The CDR3 nucleotides read TGCAGTGCTACTAGCGGGAGTGGGTTTGGCACAGATGCGCAGTATTTT. It translates to CSATSGSGFGTDAQYF.

This chain links TRBV20-1 with TRBJ2-3, with D unclear. V lost 3 bases and J 0 bases, leaving 10 bases between the germline ends. CDR1 is DFQATT and CDR2 is SNEGSKA in the germline V gene (reference sequence). The CDR3 covers 14 residues. The CDR3 reads CSARDATSTDTQYF. The CDR3 DNA is TGCAGTGCTAGGGACGCGACTAGCACAGATACGCAGTATTTT.

The chain couples TRBV5-1 to TRBJ2-1, with 9 bases matching TRBD2. V trimming: 1 base; J trimming: 0 bases; junction bases outside the gene matches: 5. There are 17 residues in the CDR3. Germline-derived CDR1 and CDR2 are SGHRS and YFSETQ. CDR3 in DNA: TGCGCCAGCAGCTTGCGGCTAGCGGGACGCTCCTACAATGAGCAGTTCTTC. Translation gives CASSLRLAGRSYNEQFF.

V gene TRBV20-1 combines with J gene TRBJ2-3; TRBD2 agrees at 10 bases. This CDR3 is built from 14 residues. J was trimmed by 2 bases and V by 6 bases; bases with no gene match: 5. The germline V gene has CDR1 DFQATT and CDR2 SNEGSKA (reference sequence). This chain's CDR3 is CSAPLAGNTDTQYF. The CDR3 region has the DNA TGCAGTGCCCCACTAGCGGGAAACACAGATACGCAGTATTTT.

CDR3 nucleotide sequence: TGTGCCAGCAGAACTACTAGCGGGACGCAGTTCTTC. This encodes CASRTTSGTQFF. The rearrangement links TRBV3-1 to TRBJ2-1, with 10 bases lining up with TRBD2. The CDR3 covers 12 residues. Germline V gene lookup returns CDR1 LGHDT and CDR2 YNNKEL (reference sequence). V was clipped by 6 bases and J by 12 bases; unmatched bases: 5.